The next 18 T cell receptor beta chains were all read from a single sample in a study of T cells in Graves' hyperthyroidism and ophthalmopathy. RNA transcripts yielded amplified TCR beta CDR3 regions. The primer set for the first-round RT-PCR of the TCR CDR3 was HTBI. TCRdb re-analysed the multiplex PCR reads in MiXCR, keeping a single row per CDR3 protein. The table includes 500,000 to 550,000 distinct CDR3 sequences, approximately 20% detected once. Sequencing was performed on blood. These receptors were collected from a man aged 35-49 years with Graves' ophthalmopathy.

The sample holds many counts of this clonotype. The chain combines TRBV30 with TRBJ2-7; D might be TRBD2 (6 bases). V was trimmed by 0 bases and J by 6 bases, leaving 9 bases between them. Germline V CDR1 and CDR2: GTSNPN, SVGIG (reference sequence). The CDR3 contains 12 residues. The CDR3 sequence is CAWSVRGLEQYF. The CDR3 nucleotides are TGTGCCTGGAGTGTACGGGGACTCGAGCAGTACTTC.

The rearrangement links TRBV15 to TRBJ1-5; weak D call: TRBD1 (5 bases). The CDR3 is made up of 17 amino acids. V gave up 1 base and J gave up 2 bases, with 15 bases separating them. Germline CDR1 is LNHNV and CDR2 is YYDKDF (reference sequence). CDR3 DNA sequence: TGTGCCACCAGCAGAGGAGCGTTGGGGGGGGGCAATCAGCCCCAGCATTTT. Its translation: CATSRGALGGGNQPQHF. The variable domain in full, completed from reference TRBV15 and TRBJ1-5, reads DAMVIQNPRYQVTQFGKPVTLSCSQTLNHNVMYWYQQKSSQAPKLLFHYYDKDFNNEADTPDNFQSRRPNTSFCFLDIRSPGLGDTAMYLCATSRGALGGGNQPQHFGDGTRLSIL.

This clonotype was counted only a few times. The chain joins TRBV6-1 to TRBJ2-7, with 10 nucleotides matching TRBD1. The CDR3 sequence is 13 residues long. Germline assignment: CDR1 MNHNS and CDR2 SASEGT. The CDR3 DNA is TGTGCTGCTGGACAGGGGGAATTCTACGAGCAGTACTTC. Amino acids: CAAGQGEFYEQYF.

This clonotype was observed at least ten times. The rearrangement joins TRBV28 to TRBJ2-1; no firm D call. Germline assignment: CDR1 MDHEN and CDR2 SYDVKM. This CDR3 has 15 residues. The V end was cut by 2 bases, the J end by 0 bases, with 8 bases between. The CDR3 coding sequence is TGTGCCAGCAGTTTACTACTCGGCTCCTACAATGAGCAGTTCTTC. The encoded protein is CASSLLLGSYNEQFF.

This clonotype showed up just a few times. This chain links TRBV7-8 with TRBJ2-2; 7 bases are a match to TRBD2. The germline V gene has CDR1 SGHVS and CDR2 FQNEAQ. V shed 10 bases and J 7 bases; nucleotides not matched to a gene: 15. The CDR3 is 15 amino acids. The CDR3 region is CATRSGLVTGGELFF. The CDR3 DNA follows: TGTGCCACCCGGAGCGGACTAGTAACCGGCGGGGAGCTGTTTTTT.

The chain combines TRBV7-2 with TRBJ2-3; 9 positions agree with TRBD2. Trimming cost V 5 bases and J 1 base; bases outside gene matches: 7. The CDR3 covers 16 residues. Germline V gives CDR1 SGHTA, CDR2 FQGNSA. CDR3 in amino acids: CASSPPGGRGTDTQYF. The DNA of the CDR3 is TGTGCCAGCAGCCCCCCTGGCGGGAGGGGCACAGATACGCAGTATTTT.

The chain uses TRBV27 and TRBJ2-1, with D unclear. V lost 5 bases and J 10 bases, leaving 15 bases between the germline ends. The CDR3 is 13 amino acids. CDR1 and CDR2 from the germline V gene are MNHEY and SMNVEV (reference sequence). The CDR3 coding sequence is TGTGCCAGCAGTCTCCGGGCCCCGACAGAGCAGTTCTTC. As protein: CASSLRAPTEQFF.

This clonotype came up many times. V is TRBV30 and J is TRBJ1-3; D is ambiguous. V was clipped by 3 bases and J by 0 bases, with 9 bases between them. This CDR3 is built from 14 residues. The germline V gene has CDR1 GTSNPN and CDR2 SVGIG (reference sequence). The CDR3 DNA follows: TGTGCCTGGAGGGCTGGGTCCTCTGGAAACACCATATATTTT. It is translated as CAWRAGSSGNTIYF.

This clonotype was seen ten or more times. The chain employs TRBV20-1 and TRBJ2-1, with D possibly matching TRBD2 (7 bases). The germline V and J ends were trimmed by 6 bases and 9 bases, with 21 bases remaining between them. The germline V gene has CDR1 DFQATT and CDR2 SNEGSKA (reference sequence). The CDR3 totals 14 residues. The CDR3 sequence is CSAKGVAGEAEQFF. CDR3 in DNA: TGCAGTGCCAAGGGGGTGGCGGGAGAAGCTGAGCAGTTCTTC.

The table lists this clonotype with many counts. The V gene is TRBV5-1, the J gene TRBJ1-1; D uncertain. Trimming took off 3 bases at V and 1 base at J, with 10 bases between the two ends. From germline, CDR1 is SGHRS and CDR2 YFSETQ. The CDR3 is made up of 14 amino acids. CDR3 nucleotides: TGCGCCAGCAGCTCCCTAACAACGAACACTGAAGCTTTCTTT. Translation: CASSSLTTNTEAFF.

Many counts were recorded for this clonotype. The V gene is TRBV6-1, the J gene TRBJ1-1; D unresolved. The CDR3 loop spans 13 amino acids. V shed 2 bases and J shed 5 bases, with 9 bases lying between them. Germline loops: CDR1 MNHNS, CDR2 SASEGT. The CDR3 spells CASSEYVRTEAFF. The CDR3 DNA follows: TGTGCCAGCAGTGAATACGTCAGGACTGAAGCTTTCTTT.

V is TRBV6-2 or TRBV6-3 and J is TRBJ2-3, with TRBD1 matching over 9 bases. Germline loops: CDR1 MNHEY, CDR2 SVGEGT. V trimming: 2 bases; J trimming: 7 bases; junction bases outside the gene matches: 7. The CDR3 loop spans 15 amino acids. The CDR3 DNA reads TGTGCCAGCAGTTACCTGGGACAGGGAGAAAATACGCAGTATTTT. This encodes CASSYLGQGENTQYF.

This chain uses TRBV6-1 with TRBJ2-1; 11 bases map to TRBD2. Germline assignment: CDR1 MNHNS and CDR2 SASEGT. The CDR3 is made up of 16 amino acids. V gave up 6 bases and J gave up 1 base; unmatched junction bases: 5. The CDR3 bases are TGTGCCAGCAGGACTAGCGGGATGAGGTCCTACAATGAGCAGTTCTTC. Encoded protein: CASRTSGMRSYNEQFF.

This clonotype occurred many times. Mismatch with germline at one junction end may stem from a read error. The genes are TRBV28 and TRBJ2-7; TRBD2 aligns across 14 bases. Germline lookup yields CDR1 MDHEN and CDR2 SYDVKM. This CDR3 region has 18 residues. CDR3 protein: CASRLPSGLAGAYAEQYF. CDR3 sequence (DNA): TGTGCCAGCCGTTTACCTTCGGGACTAGCGGGAGCGTACGCCGAGCAGTACTTC.

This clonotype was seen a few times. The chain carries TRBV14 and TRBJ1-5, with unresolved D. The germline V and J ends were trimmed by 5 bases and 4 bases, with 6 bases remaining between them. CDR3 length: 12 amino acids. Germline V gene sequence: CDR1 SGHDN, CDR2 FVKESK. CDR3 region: CASSARNQPQHF. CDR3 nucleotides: TGTGCCAGCAGCGCCCGGAATCAGCCCCAGCATTTT.

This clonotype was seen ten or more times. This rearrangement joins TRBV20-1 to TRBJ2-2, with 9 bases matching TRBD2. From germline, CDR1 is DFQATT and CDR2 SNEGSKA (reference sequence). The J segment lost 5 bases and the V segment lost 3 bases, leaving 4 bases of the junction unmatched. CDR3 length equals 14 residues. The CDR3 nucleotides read TGCAGTGCTAGGACCCTAGCGGGGACCGGGGAGCTGTTTTTT. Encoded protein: CSARTLAGTGELFF.

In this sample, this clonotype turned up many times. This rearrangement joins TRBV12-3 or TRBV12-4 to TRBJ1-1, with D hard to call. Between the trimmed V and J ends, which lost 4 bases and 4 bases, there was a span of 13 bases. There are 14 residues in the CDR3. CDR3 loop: CASSSIARRTEAFF. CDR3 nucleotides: TGTGCCAGCAGTTCGATCGCCCGGCGCACTGAAGCTTTCTTT.

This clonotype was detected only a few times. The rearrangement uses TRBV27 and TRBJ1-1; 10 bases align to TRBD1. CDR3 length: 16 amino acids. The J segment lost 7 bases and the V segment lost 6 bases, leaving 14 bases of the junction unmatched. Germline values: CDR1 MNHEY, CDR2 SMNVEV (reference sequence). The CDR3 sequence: CASSSPSDRGGLEAFF. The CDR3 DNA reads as TGTGCCAGCAGCTCCCCCTCGGACAGGGGGGGCCTTGAAGCTTTCTTT.